These 20 T cell receptor beta chains share one sample of origin, sequenced in a study of beta chain features in type 1 diabetes. The authors reverse transcribed all of the isolated RNA, so sequencing captured expressed TCRB transcripts. Sequencing used immunoSEQ multiplex PCR; TCRdb keeps in-frame clones, though not all of them. This table holds 900,000 or so clones, 15% to 20% found once. Sequencing was carried out using naive CD4+ T cells from blood. Receptors originate from a woman between 18 and 30 years old in good health.

This clone was observed a handful of times. The chain employs TRBV10-3 and TRBJ2-1; 7 bases fit TRBD1. V lost 4 bases to trimming and J lost 10 bases; unmatched junction nucleotides: 4. Looked up from germline, CDR1 is ENHRY and CDR2 is SYGVKD. The CDR3 contains 12 residues. CDR3 sequence reads: CAISAGGQEQFF. In DNA, the CDR3 is TGTGCCATCAGTGCAGGGGGACAAGAGCAGTTCTTC.

The J gene is TRBJ2-5, the V gene TRBV7-9; the D gene could be TRBD1 or TRBD2 (5 bases each). V gave up 6 bases and J gave up 0 bases, with 8 bases separating them. Per germline, CDR1 SEHNR and CDR2 FQNEAQ (reference sequence). This CDR3 contains 13 residues. The CDR3 DNA sequence: TGTGCCAGCAGGTGGGGGAACCAAGAGACCCAGTACTTC. Translated: CASRWGNQETQYF.

The rearrangement joins TRBV6-1 to TRBJ2-5; maybe TRBD2 (5 bases). The CDR3 is 12 amino acids. The V gene lost 6 bases and the J gene lost 4 bases, with 9 bases spanning the gap. CDR1 and CDR2 (germline): MNHNS, SASEGT. The DNA of the CDR3 is TGTGCCAGCAGCCGGGGTCGAGAGACCCAGTACTTC. Its translation: CASSRGRETQYF.

The chain couples TRBV27 to TRBJ1-2, with unresolved D. Per germline, CDR1 MNHEY and CDR2 SMNVEV (reference sequence). V lost 3 bases to trimming and J lost 2 bases, with 13 bases between them. The CDR3 has 15 amino acids. The CDR3 spells CASSFDGNGNYGYTF. The CDR3 DNA reads TGTGCCAGCAGTTTCGACGGCAATGGGAACTATGGCTACACCTTC.

This clone was seen only a few times. V usage is TRBV28 and J usage is TRBJ2-5; TRBD2 matches 8 bases. The CDR3 runs to 16 residues. Trimming took 2 bases from V and 1 from J; bases not matched to a gene: 6. Germline V gene sequence: CDR1 MDHEN, CDR2 SYDVKM. DNA for the CDR3: TGTGCCAGCAGTTTAACACTAGCGGTGACCCAAGAGACCCAGTACTTC. This translates into CASSLTLAVTQETQYF. The entire variable domain, with the rest obtained from reference TRBV28 and TRBJ2-5, is as follows: DVKVTQSSRYLVKRTGEKVFLECVQDMDHENMFWYRQDPGLGLRLIYFSYDVKMKEKGDIPEGYSVSREKKERFSLILESASTNQTSMYLCASSLTLAVTQETQYFGPGTRLLVL.

There are a few counts of this clone. The chain has TRBV19 and TRBJ2-3; 7 nucleotides line up with TRBD1. The CDR3 contains 17 residues. CDR1 and CDR2 (germline): LNHDA, SQIVND (reference sequence). The J segment lost 4 bases and the V segment lost 2 bases, leaving 12 bases of the junction unmatched. Here the CDR3 reads CASSIKDDRVHADTQYF. In DNA, the CDR3 is TGTGCCAGTAGTATAAAGGACGACAGGGTCCATGCAGATACGCAGTATTTT.

This clone occurred a few times. V and J are TRBV7-8 and TRBJ2-7; tentative D call: TRBD2 (5 bases). The V end lost 3 bases, the J end lost 0 bases, and 9 bases lay between the germline ends. The CDR3 length is 14 residues. In germline, CDR1 is SGHVS, CDR2 FQNEAQ. The CDR3 sequence: CASSLTGNSYEQYF. CDR3 nucleotides: TGTGCCAGCAGCTTGACGGGGAACTCCTACGAGCAGTACTTC. The variable domain in full, completed from reference TRBV7-8 and TRBJ2-7, reads GAGVSQSPRYKVAKRGQDVALRCDPISGHVSLFWYQQALGQGPEFLTYFQNEAQLDKSGLPSDRFFAERPEGSVSTLKIQRTQQEDSAVYLCASSLTGNSYEQYFGPGTRLTVT.

This clone was detected a few times. The chain is built from TRBV29-1 and TRBJ2-5; D might be TRBD1 (5 bases). Germline CDR1 and CDR2: SQVTM and ANQGSEA. The V end was cut by 6 bases, the J end by 1 base, with 15 bases between. The CDR3 has 14 amino acids. This chain's CDR3 is CSVPSTETQETQYF. The CDR3 DNA reads TGCAGCGTCCCGTCGACAGAAACCCAAGAGACCCAGTACTTC. Full variable domain (outside the CDR3, taken from reference TRBV29-1 and TRBJ2-5): SAVISQKPSRDICQRGTSLTIQCQVDSQVTMMFWYRQQPGQSLTLIATANQGSEATYESGFVIDKFPISRPNLTFSTLTVSNMSPEDSSIYLCSVPSTETQETQYFGPGTRLLVL.

This clone was observed a handful of times. The chain is built from TRBV25-1 and TRBJ2-1, with TRBD2 matching over 11 bases. This CDR3 spans 16 amino acids. CDR1 MGHDK and CDR2 SYGVNS come from the germline V gene. Trimming at V came to 1 base and at J to 5 bases, leaving 4 bases not matched to a gene. CDR3 amino acids: CASSEFRLAGHNEQFF. For the CDR3, the DNA is TGTGCCAGCAGTGAATTTCGACTAGCGGGGCACAATGAGCAGTTCTTC.

The sample holds a few counts of this clone. The CDR3: CASSMEGADGYTF. DNA for the CDR3: TGTGCCAGTAGTATGGAGGGAGCTGATGGCTACACCTTC. V is TRBV19 and J is TRBJ1-2; no reliable D call. Per germline, CDR1 LNHDA and CDR2 SQIVND (reference sequence). V lost 3 bases and J lost 6, with 11 bases in between. The CDR3 extends over 13 amino acids. The full variable domain, in which reference TRBV19 and TRBJ1-2 provide the parts outside the CDR3, is DGGITQSPKYLFRKEGQNVTLSCEQNLNHDAMYWYRQDPGQGLRLIYYSQIVNDFQKGDIAEGYSVSREKKESFPLTVTSAQKNPTAFYLCASSMEGADGYTFGSGTRLTVV.

This clone was counted only a few times. This rearrangement joins TRBV28 to TRBJ2-1, with D uncertain. There are 13 residues in the CDR3. Trimming removed 3 bases at V and 8 bases at J, with 11 bases between. CDR1 is MDHEN and CDR2 is SYDVKM in the germline V gene. CDR3 residues: CASSFPSPDEQFF. Written as DNA, the CDR3 is TGTGCCAGCAGTTTCCCTAGTCCAGATGAGCAGTTCTTC. The full variable domain, with the rest looked up from reference TRBV28 and TRBJ2-1, is DVKVTQSSRYLVKRTGEKVFLECVQDMDHENMFWYRQDPGLGLRLIYFSYDVKMKEKGDIPEGYSVSREKKERFSLILESASTNQTSMYLCASSFPSPDEQFFGPGTRLTVL.

Here the CDR3 DNA reads TGCGCCAGCAGCTTGGGCCAGGGTTCCTCTGGGGCCAACGTCCTGACTTTC. Amino acid sequence: CASSLGQGSSGANVLTF. The gene calls are TRBV5-1 and TRBJ2-6; D is possibly TRBD1 (5 bases). Between the trimmed V and J ends, which lost 0 bases and 0 bases, there was a span of 10 bases. The CDR3 is 17 amino acids. Per germline, CDR1 SGHRS and CDR2 YFSETQ.

The chain couples TRBV12-5 to TRBJ2-7; no clear D. Deletions cut 2 bases from V and 4 bases from J, with 12 bases between. The CDR3 totals 14 residues. Germline CDR1 is LGHNT and CDR2 is FRNRAP. The CDR3 region has the DNA TGTGCTAGTGGTTTGATCTGGACCCTTTACGAGCAGTACTTC. Translation gives CASGLIWTLYEQYF.

This clone was detected only a few times. The rearrangement joins TRBV6-6 to TRBJ2-1; D is perhaps TRBD1 (6 bases). The germline V gene has CDR1 MNHNY and CDR2 SVGAGI (reference sequence). V was shortened by 5 bases and J by 8 bases, with 19 bases between the two germline ends. The CDR3 runs 15 residues. The CDR3, as DNA: TGTGCCAGCAGTGACCAGGGGACGAGTTCGGATGAGCAGTTCTTC. It is translated as CASSDQGTSSDEQFF.

J is TRBJ2-7 and V is TRBV18, with D maybe TRBD1 (5 bases). V lost 3 bases to trimming and J lost 2 bases, with 8 bases between them. This CDR3 region has 13 residues. Germline V gene sequence: CDR1 KGHSH, CDR2 LQKENI. The CDR3 DNA follows: TGTGCCAGCTCACCTACACAGGCCTACGAGCAGTACTTC. Residues: CASSPTQAYEQYF.

This clone was found a few times. This chain links TRBV18 with TRBJ2-1; D remains ambiguous. The V end lost 2 bases, the J end lost 4 bases, and 6 bases lay between the germline ends. This CDR3 region has 13 residues. Germline CDR1 reads KGHSH; CDR2 reads LQKENI. CDR3 amino acids: CASSPFGYNEQFF. The CDR3 DNA is TGTGCCAGCTCACCATTTGGGTACAATGAGCAGTTCTTC.

The chain joins TRBV2 to TRBJ1-1; D ambiguous. The CDR3 loop spans 13 amino acids. Per germline, CDR1 SNHLY and CDR2 FYNNEI. The V end was cut by 6 bases, the J end by 0 bases, with 8 bases between. For the CDR3, the DNA is TGTGCCAGCAGGGTACAGCTGAACACTGAAGCTTTCTTT. Encoded protein: CASRVQLNTEAFF.

In its sample, this clone was seen a few times. The V call is TRBV7-9, the J call TRBJ2-1; TRBD2 aligns across 7 bases. From germline, CDR1 is SEHNR and CDR2 FQNEAQ (reference sequence). The CDR3 totals 13 residues. The junction had 6 bases not matched to a gene; V was cut back by 3 bases and J by 10 bases. CDR3 DNA sequence: TGTGCCAGCAGCTTCATTTCGGGACTAGAGCAGTTCTTC. As protein: CASSFISGLEQFF.

Remarks on this clone: Other nucleotide sequences from this sample produce the same CDR3. The V gene is TRBV20-1, the J gene TRBJ2-7; no reliable D call. Germline V lookup: CDR1 DFQATT, CDR2 SNEGSKA (reference sequence). CDR3 length: 11 residues. Trimming took off 0 bases at V and 4 bases at J, with 4 bases between the two ends. The CDR3 region is CSAREGYEQYF. As DNA, the CDR3 is TGCAGTGCTAGAGAAGGATACGAGCAGTACTTC.

The chain combines TRBV10-3 with TRBJ1-2; perhaps TRBD1 as D (6 bases). The germline CDR1 and CDR2 sequences are ENHRY and SYGVKD. The CDR3 extends over 14 amino acids. Trimming took 2 bases from V and 4 from J, leaving 11 bases between them. The CDR3 coding sequence is TGTGCCATCAGTGAGGGGGGCAGGGCCTATGGCTACACCTTC. As protein: CAISEGGRAYGYTF.